The clone carrying this TCR beta chain showed up just a few times. This entry comes from a study of blood T cell repertoires in COVID-19. The study drew participants aged about 18 to 89 years from some 24 US areas. The assay was immunoSEQ multiplex PCR, and TCRdb's table has in-frame clones only and misses some. Found here are 390,000 or so clones, under 85% of them singletons; the top ten hold 5% to 5.5%. Trimming shortened V by 8 bases and J by 8 bases, and 10 bases separated the two germline ends. Germline V gives CDR1 MDHEN, CDR2 SYDVKM. The CDR3 covers 12 residues. Sequencing was performed on PBMCs or T cells enriched from blood (not recorded which). The source of this sequence is a woman between 45 and 65 years old who had recovered from COVID-19. The chain employs TRBV28 and TRBJ1-6; tentative D call: TRBD1 (5 bases). The DNA of the CDR3 is TGTGCCAGCTGTGGAGGGGATTCACCCCTCCACTTT. This sequence encodes CASCGGDSPLHF.